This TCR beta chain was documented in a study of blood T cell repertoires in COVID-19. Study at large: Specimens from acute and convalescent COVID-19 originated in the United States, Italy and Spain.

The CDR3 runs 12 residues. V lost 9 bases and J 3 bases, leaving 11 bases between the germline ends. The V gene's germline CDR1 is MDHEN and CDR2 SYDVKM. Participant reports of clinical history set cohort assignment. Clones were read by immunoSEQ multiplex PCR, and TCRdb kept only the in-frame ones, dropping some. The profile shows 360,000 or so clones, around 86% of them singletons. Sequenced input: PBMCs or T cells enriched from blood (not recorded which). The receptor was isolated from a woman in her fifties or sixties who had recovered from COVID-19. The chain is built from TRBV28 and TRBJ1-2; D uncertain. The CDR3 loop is CASSGLDYGYTF. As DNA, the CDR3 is TGTGCCAGTTCAGGACTGGACTATGGCTACACCTTC.